Sequencing of this TCR beta chain was carried out in a study of T cell changes during pregnancy in multiple sclerosis. Repertoires were generated with immunoSEQ multiplex PCR, while TCRdb's copy carries only in-frame clones and drops some. This table has approximately 70,000 clones, 90% to 95% appearing once. This CDR3 spans 12 amino acids. The germline CDR1 and CDR2 sequences are LNHDA and SQIVND (reference sequence). Trimming removed 11 bases from V and 4 bases from J; junction bases left unmatched: 7. V usage is TRBV19 and J usage is TRBJ1-2; 7 bases agree with TRBD1. The sequencing used peripheral blood, collected in the third trimester of pregnancy. The sequence was collected from a female donor with multiple sclerosis, enrolled in a pregnancy study. The CDR3 coding sequence is TGTGCCGGGTGGACAGGTCGCTATGGCTACACCTTC. Its protein is CAGWTGRYGYTF.